This note documents a single T cell receptor beta chain sequence. It lacks a known antigen. One end of the junction varies from germline; a read error may be responsible. Starting from approximately 0.5 ug total RNA, TCRbeta-specific cDNA was produced by reverse transcription with a constant-region primer and ProtoScript II reverse transcriptase. TCRbeta libraries were built with three nested multiplex PCR rounds, a slightly modified ARM-PCR procedure. The first two PCR rounds used multiplex TRBV1-TRBV30 forward primers with a Cbeta reverse primer, each for about 11 cycles. Sample barcodes and Illumina adapters were added in a final 25-cycle PCR using Deep VentR polymerase. Amplicons of 200-500 bp were gel-purified with a QIAquick gel extraction kit before sequencing. TCRbeta amplicons were sequenced on an Illumina HiSeq 2500 with 250-bp paired-end reads. Per the original workflow: Quality trimming of reads was performed with Trimmomatic v0.33, and paired reads were merged with FLASH v1.2.11 so that full CDR3 sequences could be recovered. V, D and J germline segments were assigned to the rearranged TCRbeta sequences using MiGEC v1.2.1b. Clonotype statistics and Shannon-Wiener diversity indices were computed with VDJtools v1.0.0. Except for diversity analysis, only the 250 most abundant clonotypes of each sample were used in subsequent analyses to reduce sampling bias. Clones were called with MiXCR by TCRdb after fastp trimmed the public reads at Q25, and only in-frame beta chains were retained. For every CDR3 protein sequence, its rows merge into one entry that carries the most common genes and DNA. The V and J calls follow TCRdb's processing rather than the paper's. The sample profile shows 52,000 or so distinct CDR3 sequences; around 77% of them were found once. The top ten clonotypes cover around 24% of the sample.

Total RNA and DNA were co-extracted without cell sorting from roughly 20-30 mg of bulk tissue using the AllPrep DNA/RNA mini kit. Roughly five patients with histopathologically diagnosed primary liver carcinoma underwent surgical resection in China between November 2015 and 2016. At the time of sampling, the patients had chronic HBV infection and had not received any treatment. Each tumor was sampled at five spatially separated regions: the superior, inferior, left-lateral and right-lateral poles and the tumor centre. More than 75% viable tumor cells were found by histology in every tumor sample. Fresh tumor and adjacent tissue pieces were bisected, with one half stored in RNAlater at -80 degrees C and the other half sent for histology. The data derive from a study of tumor-infiltrating lymphocytes in primary liver carcinoma (dated by TCRdb to between 2016 and 2019). Background on the whole study: Of the five patients, three men and two women aged 30 to 69 years, four had hepatocellular carcinoma and one had combined HCC and intrahepatic cholangiocarcinoma. Tumors of the five patients were stage T1-T3 N0M0 with maximum diameters of about 4.2 to 11 cm. Samples yielded roughly 3.5 to 8 million productive TCRbeta reads; read depth did not differ significantly between tissue types. The study combined TCRbeta repertoire sequencing, expression microarrays and whole-exome sequencing across five regions of each liver tumor, with adjacent normal tissue and blood. A total of approximately 35 specimens from 5 patients, comprising about 25 tumor regions, 5 adjacent noncancerous liver tissues and 5 peripheral blood samples, were covered by TCRbeta repertoire sequencing. To link TCRbeta repertoire diversity to the local molecular phenotype, the approximately 23 tumor region samples were profiled with Agilent mRNA microarrays. Repertoires from technical replicates were highly reproducible, with mean shared-clone rates approximately 0.88 and correlation coefficients above 0.98.

On the study overall, not on this receptor specifically: Only about 8-24% of top clones were present in all five regions of a tumor, suggesting spatial heterogeneity of tumor-infiltrating T cells. A significantly larger repertoire fraction was made up by the top 250 clones in tumors than in blood (p = 0.039). Pairs of tumor regions showed greater repertoire overlap (mean approximately 35%) than tumor-adjacent pairs (roughly 17%) or tumor-blood pairs (approximately 15%), which is consistent with antigen-driven expansion. Bulk unsorted samples precluded comparing CD4+ and CD8+ T cell repertoires. Because only the TCR beta chain was sequenced and unpaired alpha chains were not captured, true repertoire diversity is likely underestimated. Only a few patients were included in the study, and the authors note that the findings should be validated in a larger study.

Reading from cysteine to phenylalanine, the CDR3 counts 13 amino acids. The CDR3 DNA has 39 bases and is translated from base 1. As encoded in the germline V gene, CDR1 is SQVTM while CDR2 is ANQGSEA. The V and J segments used are TRBV29-1 and TRBJ1-2; TRBD1 is perhaps the D gene, given 5 matching bases. The sequenced sample was liver tumor tissue from sampling region 5. The sample's cell subset or site label, in plain terms: tumor region T5, tumor centre. The sequence derives from a man between 40 and 49 years old with primary liver carcinoma and hepatitis B virus infection. In nucleotide form, the sequence is TGCAGCGCCAACCAGGGAGGCGACTATGGTTACGCCTTC. It translates to CSANQGGDYGYAF.